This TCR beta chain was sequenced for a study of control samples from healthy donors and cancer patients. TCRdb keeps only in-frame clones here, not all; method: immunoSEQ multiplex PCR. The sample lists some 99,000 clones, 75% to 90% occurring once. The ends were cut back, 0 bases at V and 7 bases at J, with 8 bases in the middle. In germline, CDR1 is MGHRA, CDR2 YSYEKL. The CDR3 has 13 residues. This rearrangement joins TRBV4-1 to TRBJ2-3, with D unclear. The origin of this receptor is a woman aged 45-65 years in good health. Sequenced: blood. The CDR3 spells CASSQERSHTQYF. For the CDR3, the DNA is TGCGCCAGCAGCCAAGAACGGTCACATACGCAGTATTTT.